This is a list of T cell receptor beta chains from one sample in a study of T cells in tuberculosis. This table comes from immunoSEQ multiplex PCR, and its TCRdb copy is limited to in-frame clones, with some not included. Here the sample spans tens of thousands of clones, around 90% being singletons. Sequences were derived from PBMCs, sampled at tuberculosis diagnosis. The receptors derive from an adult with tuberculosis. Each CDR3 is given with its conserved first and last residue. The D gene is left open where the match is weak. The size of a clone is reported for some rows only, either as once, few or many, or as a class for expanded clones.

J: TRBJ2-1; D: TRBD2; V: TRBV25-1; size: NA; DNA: TGTGCCAGCAGTTTCAGCGGGGTAGTCTCCTACAATGAGCAGTTCTTC; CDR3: CASSFSGVVSYNEQFF
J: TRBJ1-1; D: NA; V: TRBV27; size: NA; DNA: TGTGCCAGCAGTCCCCAGTGGAACACTGAAGCTTTCTTT; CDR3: CASSPQWNTEAFF
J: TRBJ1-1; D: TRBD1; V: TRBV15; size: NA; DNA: TGTGCCACCAGCAGAGTTTCAGGGGGTAACACTGAAGCTTTCTTT; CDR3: CATSRVSGGNTEAFF
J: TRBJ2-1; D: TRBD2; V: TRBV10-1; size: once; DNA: TGCGCCAGCAGTGAGCGAGCGGGGGACTACAATGAGCAGTTCTTC; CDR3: CASSERAGDYNEQFF
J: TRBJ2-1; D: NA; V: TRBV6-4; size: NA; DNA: TGTGCCAGCAGTGACTCCCGGGGGGCGGCCTACAATGAGCAGTTCTTC; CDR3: CASSDSRGAAYNEQFF
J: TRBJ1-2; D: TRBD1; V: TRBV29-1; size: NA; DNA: TGCAGCGTTGAAGGAGGGGTAAGGGGGCGGAATGGCTACACCTTC; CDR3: CSVEGGVRGRNGYTF
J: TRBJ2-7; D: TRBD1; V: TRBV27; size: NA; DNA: TGTGCCAGCAGTTTAGGCAGGGGGAACGAGCAGTACTTC; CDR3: CASSLGRGNEQYF
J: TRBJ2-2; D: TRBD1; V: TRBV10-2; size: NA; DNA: TGCGCCAGCAGTGAGTCCAACAGGGGGCTAGACACCGGGGAGCTGTTTTTT; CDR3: CASSESNRGLDTGELFF
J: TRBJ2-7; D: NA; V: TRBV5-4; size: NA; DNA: TGTGCCAGCAGCTGGGACTCCCACTACGAGCAGTACTTC; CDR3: CASSWDSHYEQYF
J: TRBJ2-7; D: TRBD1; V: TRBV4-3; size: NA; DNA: TGCGCCAGCAGGCCCGGGACAGGTCCCTACGAGCAGTACTTC; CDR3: CASRPGTGPYEQYF
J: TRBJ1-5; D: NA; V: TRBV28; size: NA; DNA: TGTGCCAGCGCGCCCAATCGCAATCAGCCCCAGCATTTT; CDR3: CASAPNRNQPQHF
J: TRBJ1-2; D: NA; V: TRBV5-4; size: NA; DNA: TGTGCCAGCAGCCAGGGTGGGTTTGGGAACTATGGCTACACCTTC; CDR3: CASSQGGFGNYGYTF
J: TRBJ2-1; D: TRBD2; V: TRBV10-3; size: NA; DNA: TGTGCCATCAGCGGGGGGGGCTACAATGAGCAGTTCTTC; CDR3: CAISGGGYNEQFF
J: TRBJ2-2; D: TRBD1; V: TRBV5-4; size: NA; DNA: TGTGCCAGCAGCTCTAACAGGGGGCTTAAAGCCGGGGAGCTGTTTTTT; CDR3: CASSSNRGLKAGELFF
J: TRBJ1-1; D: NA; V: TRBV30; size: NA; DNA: TGTGCCTGGAGTTCACCTCAGGGAACTGAAGCTTTCTTT; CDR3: CAWSSPQGTEAFF
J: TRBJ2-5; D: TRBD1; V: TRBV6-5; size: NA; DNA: TGTGCCAGCAGCCACCCGGACAGGGGAGGAGAGACCCAGTACTTC; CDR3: CASSHPDRGGETQYF
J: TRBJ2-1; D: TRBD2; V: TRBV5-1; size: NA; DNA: TGCGCCAGCAGCTGGGGGGGATACGGGTACAATGAGCAGTTCTTC; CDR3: CASSWGGYGYNEQFF
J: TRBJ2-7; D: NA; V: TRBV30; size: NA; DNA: TGTGCCTGGAGGGACTACCCCTACGAGCAGTACTTC; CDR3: CAWRDYPYEQYF
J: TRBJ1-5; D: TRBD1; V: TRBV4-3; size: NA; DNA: TGCGCCAGCAGCCAAGAACTACAGGGGGCAGGGGGCAATCAGCCCCAGCATTTT; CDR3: CASSQELQGAGGNQPQHF
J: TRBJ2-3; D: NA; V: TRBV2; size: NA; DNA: TGTGCCAGCAGTGATGACTCAAAATGGGTAGATACGCAGTATTTT; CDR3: CASSDDSKWVDTQYF
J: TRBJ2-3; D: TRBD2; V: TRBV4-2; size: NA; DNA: TGTGCCAGCAGCCAAAGCGGGGACCTCACAGATACGCAGTATTTT; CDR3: CASSQSGDLTDTQYF
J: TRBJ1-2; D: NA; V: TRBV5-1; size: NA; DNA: TGCGCCAGCAGTCAGGGTTCGCTCGGCTACACCTTC; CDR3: CASSQGSLGYTF
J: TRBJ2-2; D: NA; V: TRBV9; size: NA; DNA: TGTGCCAGCAACACAGGGACCGGGGAGCTGTTTTTT; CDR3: CASNTGTGELFF
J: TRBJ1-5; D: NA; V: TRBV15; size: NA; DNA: TGTGCCACCAGCCCAGACGGGGTAGGTAATCAGCCCCAGCATTTT; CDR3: CATSPDGVGNQPQHF
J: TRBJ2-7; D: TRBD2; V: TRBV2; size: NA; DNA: TGTGCCAGCAGTGACCGGGAGGCCTACGAGCAGTACTTC; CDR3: CASSDREAYEQYF
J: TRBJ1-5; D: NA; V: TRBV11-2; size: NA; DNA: TGTGCCAGCAGGATAATAGGAGGTTTCCAGCATTTT; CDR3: CASRIIGGFQHF
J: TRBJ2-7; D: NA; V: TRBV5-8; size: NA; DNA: TGTGCCAGCAGCTTTTCCCAGAAATACGAGCAGTACTTC; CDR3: CASSFSQKYEQYF
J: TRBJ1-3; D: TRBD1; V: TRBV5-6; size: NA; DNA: TGTGCCAGCAGCTTCACAGGGGCTGGAAACACCATATATTTT; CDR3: CASSFTGAGNTIYF
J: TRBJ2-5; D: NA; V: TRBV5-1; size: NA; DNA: TGCGCCAGCAGTGAGGAGGGGACCCTATATTTTCAAGAGACCCAGTACTTC; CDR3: CASSEEGTLYFQETQYF
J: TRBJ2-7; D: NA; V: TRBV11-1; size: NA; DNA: TGTGCCAGCAGCTTGGACAGAGGCTACGAGCAGTACTTC; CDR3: CASSLDRGYEQYF
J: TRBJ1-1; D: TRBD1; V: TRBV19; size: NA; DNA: TGTGCCAGTAGTACCCTCGGACAGGGGAGATCTTTCTTT; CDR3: CASSTLGQGRSFF
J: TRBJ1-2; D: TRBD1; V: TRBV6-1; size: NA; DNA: TGTGCCAGCAGTCAACGACAGGGTAACTATGGCTACACCTTC; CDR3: CASSQRQGNYGYTF